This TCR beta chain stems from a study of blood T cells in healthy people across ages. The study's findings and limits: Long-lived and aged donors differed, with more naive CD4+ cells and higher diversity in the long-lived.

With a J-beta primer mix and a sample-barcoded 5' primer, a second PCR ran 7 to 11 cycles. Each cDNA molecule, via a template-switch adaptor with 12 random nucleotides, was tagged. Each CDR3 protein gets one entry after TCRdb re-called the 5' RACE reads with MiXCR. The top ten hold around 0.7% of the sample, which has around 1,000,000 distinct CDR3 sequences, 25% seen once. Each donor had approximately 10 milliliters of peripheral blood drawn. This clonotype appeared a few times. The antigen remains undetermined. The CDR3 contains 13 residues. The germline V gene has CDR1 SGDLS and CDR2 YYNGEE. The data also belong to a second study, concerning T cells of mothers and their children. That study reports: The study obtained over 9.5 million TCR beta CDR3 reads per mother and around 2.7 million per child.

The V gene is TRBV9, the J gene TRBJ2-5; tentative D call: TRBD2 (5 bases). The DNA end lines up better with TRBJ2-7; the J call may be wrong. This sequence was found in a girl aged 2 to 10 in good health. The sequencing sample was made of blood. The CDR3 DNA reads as TGTGCCAGCAGCGTCGACGGGGACTACGAGCAGTACTTC. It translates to CASSVDGDYEQYF.